In its sample, the clone carrying this T cell receptor (beta chain) was seen once. Its target is not known. Germline V gene sequence: CDR1 SGHRS, CDR2 YFSETQ. V gave up 5 bases and J gave up 3 bases; unmatched junction bases: 7. The CDR3 covers 15 residues. This sample stems from a study of T cell responses to AZD1222 COVID-19 vaccine. Study observations and caveats: Possibly, clonal diversity was underestimated; donors were largely white British and included more females. Reports indicate that nearly half of spike-specific TCRs are directed at unmutated variant regions.

Measured with immunoSEQ multiplex PCR; TCRdb has only the in-frame clones, and not every one. Of 70,000 or so clones in the sample, approximately 80% were seen once. The TCR comes from an adult in good health. The source material was peripheral blood, sampled on day 0 of AZD1222 vaccination. V gene TRBV5-1 combines with J gene TRBJ2-3; 9 bases line up with TRBD1. CDR3 nucleotide sequence: TGCGCCAGCAGGTCCGGGACAGGGACAACAGATACGCAGTATTTT. Its protein is CASRSGTGTTDTQYF.